The clone carrying this T cell receptor beta chain was picked up one time. This specimen comes from a study of blood T cell repertoires in COVID-19. On the study more broadly: The United States, Italy and Spain supplied acute and convalescent COVID-19 samples. Sources were T cells, B-cell-depleted T cells, or PBMCs; the material itself was cDNA or gDNA.

Per the original data handling: Researchers report that nucleated cell counts were estimated from reference gene primer amplification. Measured with immunoSEQ multiplex PCR; TCRdb has only the in-frame clones, and not every one. The DNA gave D and trimming, while V, J and clone size come from that table. The table has approximately 210,000 clones, 83% seen once; the top ten hold about 2.5%. The CDR3 length is 14 residues. Trimming removed 2 bases from V and 1 base from J, with 9 bases in between. Germline V gene sequence: CDR1 SGHNT, CDR2 YYREEE (reference sequence). What was sequenced was peripheral blood. The chain combines TRBV5-4 with TRBJ1-1; no clear D gene. The TCR originated in a woman in her 70s with active or convalescent COVID-19. The CDR3 sequence is CASSFVSGNTEAFF. In DNA form, the CDR3 reads TGTGCCAGCAGCTTCGTTAGTGGGAACACTGAAGCTTTCTTT.